Listed here are 29 T cell receptor beta chains from one sample, sequenced in a study of human T cells and chemical hapten exposure. Unique molecular identifiers were linked by the library to individual cDNA molecules. From the reads, TCRdb called clonotypes with MiXCR, one entry per CDR3 protein. The data contain around 120,000 distinct CDR3 sequences, approximately 9.3% of them seen just once; the ten biggest clones take up around 1.4%. Total RNA was isolated from unfractionated whole blood. The sample was whole blood. These TCRs come from a human donor in good health. Some clones in this sample may be carry-over from other donors' samples.

There are many counts of this clonotype. The chain is built from TRBV4-1 and TRBJ2-7; D ambiguous. Germline V lookup: CDR1 MGHRA, CDR2 YSYEKL. This CDR3 comprises 14 residues. Trimming removed 0 bases at V and 3 bases at J, with 9 bases between. The DNA of the CDR3 is TGCGCCAGCAGCCAAGAGGTGGGAATCTACGAGCAGTACTTC. Protein: CASSQEVGIYEQYF.

The chain joins TRBV11-2 to TRBJ2-7, with D possibly being TRBD2 (5 bases). The CDR3 totals 14 residues. Germline V lookup: CDR1 SGHAT, CDR2 FQNNGV. Deletions cut 4 bases from V and 3 bases from J, with 13 bases between. CDR3 sequence (DNA): TGTGCCAGCAGCTACGTCGAGGGTGGCTACGAGCAGTACTTC. Encoded protein: CASSYVEGGYEQYF.

The chain joins TRBV11-2 to TRBJ1-1; TRBD1 might be the D (5 bases). V lost 5 bases and J lost 11, with 15 bases in between. The germline gives CDR1 SGHAT, CDR2 FQNNGV. This CDR3 region has 12 residues. In DNA form, the CDR3 reads TGTGCCAGCAGCCGCGGGACGGCCGAGGCTTTCTTT. This translates into CASSRGTAEAFF.

The J gene is TRBJ2-5, the V gene TRBV7-8; 9 bases map to TRBD2. Losses at the gene ends were 5 bases for V and 1 base for J; bases not matched to a gene: 17. The germline gives CDR1 SGHVS, CDR2 FQNEAQ. The CDR3 runs 19 residues. The CDR3 nucleotides read TGTGCCAGCAGCCTACGGGACGGAGAGCGGGAGGCCCCCCAAGAGACCCAGTACTTC. Its protein product is CASSLRDGEREAPQETQYF.

The rearrangement joins TRBV18 to TRBJ2-3; D tentatively reads TRBD1 or TRBD2 (6 bases each). CDR1 KGHSH and CDR2 LQKENI come from the germline V gene. The CDR3 contains 17 residues. With 4 bases removed from V and 4 bases from J, the gap between germline ends came to 21 bases. The CDR3 DNA sequence: TGTGCCAGCTCACTAGCCCGCTGGACAGCGGGCGCAGATACGCAGTATTTT. Translation gives CASSLARWTAGADTQYF.

In this sample, this clonotype turned up many times. The chain combines TRBV11-2 with TRBJ2-5, with TRBD2 identical over 10 bases. The CDR3 has 17 amino acids. Germline V gene lookup returns CDR1 SGHAT and CDR2 FQNNGV. The V and J ends lost 5 bases and 1 base, in that order; junction bases with no gene match: 10. Here the CDR3 reads CASSRQISGGTQETQYF. The DNA for the CDR3 is TGTGCCAGCAGCCGACAAATTAGCGGGGGGACCCAAGAGACCCAGTACTTC.

The V call is TRBV6-6, the J call TRBJ2-2; a possible D gene is TRBD1 (6 bases). There are 15 residues in the CDR3. Germline-derived CDR1 and CDR2 are MNHNY and SVGAGI (reference sequence). V dropped 2 bases and J dropped 1 base, with 8 bases sitting between them. CDR3 residues: CASSYAQGNTGELFF. The CDR3 bases are TGTGCCAGCAGTTACGCACAGGGGAACACCGGGGAGCTGTTTTTT.

This clonotype came up a few times. The CDR3 here is CASSSPGRQETQYF. The CDR3 DNA sequence: TGTGCCAGCAGTTCGCCCGGACGCCAAGAGACCCAGTACTTC. J is TRBJ2-5 and V is TRBV7-2; D gene ambiguous. Between the trimmed V and J ends, which lost 6 bases and 1 base, there was a span of 12 bases. The germline CDR1 and CDR2 sequences are SGHTA and FQGNSA. This CDR3 is built from 14 residues.

In this sample, this clonotype turned up once. This chain links TRBV7-9 with TRBJ2-3, with D possibly being TRBD1 or TRBD2 (5 bases each). The CDR3 consists of 15 residues. Germline V lookup: CDR1 SEHNR, CDR2 FQNEAQ (reference sequence). Trimming cost V 5 bases and J 6 bases, with 18 bases left between them. CDR3 nucleotide sequence: TGTGCCAGCAGCCCCGCAATGGGACGGACCGATACGCAGTATTTT. It yields the protein CASSPAMGRTDTQYF.

Concerning this clonotype itself: A much larger clonotype is one base distant, so this may be a read error. The chain couples TRBV10-3 to TRBJ1-3; 12 bases are shared with TRBD1. The CDR3 consists of 17 residues. The germline V gene has CDR1 ENHRY and CDR2 SYGVKD. The CDR3 reads CAIRGQGASLSGDTIYF. As DNA, the CDR3 is TGTGCCATCAGGGGACAGGGGGCTTCCCTCTCTGGAGACACCATATATTTT.

The chain combines TRBV19 with TRBJ2-1, with D perhaps TRBD2 (5 bases). Germline CDR1 reads LNHDA; CDR2 reads SQIVND (reference sequence). The V and J ends lost 5 bases and 10 bases respectively, with 12 bases between them. The CDR3 sequence is 12 residues long. The CDR3 loop reads CASSRGSREQFF. The CDR3 DNA follows: TGTGCCAGTAGTCGGGGTAGCCGGGAGCAGTTCTTC.

This clonotype has a handful of counts. The rearrangement links TRBV5-4 to TRBJ2-3; TRBD2 aligns across 7 bases. Germline V CDR1 and CDR2: SGHNT, YYREEE (reference sequence). V shed 2 bases and J 7 bases; nucleotides not matched to a gene: 16. The CDR3 has 17 residues. CDR3 in DNA: TGTGCCAGCAGCTTTCCGGTTGCGGGAGTTCAGGCTCATACGCAGTATTTT. Its protein is CASSFPVAGVQAHTQYF. Full variable domain (outside the CDR3, taken from reference TRBV5-4 and TRBJ2-3): ETGVTQSPTHLIKTRGQQVTLRCSSQSGHNTVSWYQQALGQGPQFIFQYYREEENGRGNFPPRFSGLQFPNYSSELNVNALELDDSALYLCASSFPVAGVQAHTQYFGPGTRLTVL.

Only a few counts were recorded for this clonotype. The genes are TRBV7-8 and TRBJ2-3, with D perhaps matching TRBD2 (5 bases). CDR3 size: 15 residues. Deletions cut 5 bases from V and 0 bases from J, with 12 bases between. Germline V lookup: CDR1 SGHVS, CDR2 FQNEAQ. CDR3 DNA sequence: TGTGCCAGCAGCCCCCGGGATACGAGCACAGATACGCAGTATTTT. The encoded protein is CASSPRDTSTDTQYF.

The rearrangement joins TRBV25-1 to TRBJ2-7; 8 bases are a match to TRBD1. The germline V gene encodes CDR1 MGHDK and CDR2 SYGVNS. The CDR3 covers 15 residues. V was pared by 2 bases and J by 3 bases, with 6 bases of the junction left unmatched. The CDR3 loop reads CASSEGTGTIYEQYF. CDR3 nucleotide sequence: TGTGCCAGCAGTGAAGGGACAGGCACAATCTACGAGCAGTACTTC.

This clonotype was found a few times. This chain uses TRBV29-1 with TRBJ1-6; possibly TRBD1 for D (5 bases). Trimming left V 6 bases short and J 6 bases short, with 12 bases between. In germline, CDR1 is SQVTM, CDR2 ANQGSEA. This CDR3 is 13 amino acids long. The CDR3, as DNA: TGCAGCGTCCAAGAAAGGGGTAATTCACCCCTCCACTTT. It is translated as CSVQERGNSPLHF.

This clonotype has a count of ten or more. V gene TRBV6-2 or TRBV6-3 combines with J gene TRBJ1-5, with D perhaps matching TRBD1 (5 bases). The CDR3 sequence is 14 residues long. Germline lookup yields CDR1 MNHEY and CDR2 SVGEGT. Between the trimmed V and J ends, which lost 2 bases and 4 bases, there was a span of 9 bases. The DNA for the CDR3 is TGTGCCAGCAGTTACAGGCCAGGGAATCAGCCCCAGCATTTT. Protein sequence: CASSYRPGNQPQHF.

Notes on this clonotype: The junction departs from germline at one end; a sequencing error may be responsible. This chain links TRBV27 with TRBJ1-1; perhaps TRBD1 as D (5 bases). The CDR3 spans 13 residues. Germline CDR1 MNHEY, CDR2 SMNVEV (reference sequence). CDR3 region: CASSLSPGTGGSF. The CDR3 coding sequence is TGTGCCAGCAGTTTATCCCCTGGGACGGGCGGGTCCTTT.

This clonotype was counted at least ten times. The J gene is TRBJ2-4, the V gene TRBV7-9; D is unclear. This CDR3 is built from 12 residues. Germline CDR1 is SEHNR and CDR2 is FQNEAQ (reference sequence). V lost 6 bases to trimming and J lost 0 bases, with 3 bases between them. The CDR3 here is CASRGAKNIQYF. CDR3 DNA: TGTGCCAGCAGAGGAGCCAAAAACATTCAGTACTTC.

There are many counts of this clonotype. V is TRBV6-2 or TRBV6-3 and J is TRBJ1-1; D is ambiguous. Trimming pared 5 bases from V and 1 base from J, leaving 8 bases between. The CDR3 extends over 13 amino acids. The germline V gene encodes CDR1 MNHEY and CDR2 SVGEGT. The CDR3 nucleotides read TGTGCCAGCAGTGTTACAGAGAACACTGAAGCTTTCTTT. Protein sequence: CASSVTENTEAFF.

J is TRBJ1-1 and V is TRBV6-5; 9 nucleotides agree with TRBD1. Germline trimming cut 5 bases from V and 7 bases from J; bases unmatched to any gene: 14. In germline, CDR1 is MNHEY, CDR2 SVGAGI. This CDR3 contains 16 residues. The CDR3 bases are TGTGCCAGCAGTACCGGAACAGGGGGCATTTTTGTTGAAGCTTTCTTT. This sequence encodes CASSTGTGGIFVEAFF.

Many counts were recorded for this clonotype. The rearrangement joins TRBV12-3 or TRBV12-4 to TRBJ1-2, with D perhaps TRBD1 (5 bases). The CDR3 covers 15 residues. V lost 3 bases and J 1 base, leaving 12 bases between the germline ends. CDR3 loop: CASSFGAPFNYGYTF. CDR3 DNA: TGTGCCAGCAGTTTTGGGGCCCCCTTTAACTATGGCTACACCTTC.

Ten or more counts support this clonotype. The chain has TRBV12-5 and TRBJ2-1, with 11 bases that match TRBD2. Trimming at V came to 7 bases and at J to 2 bases, leaving 4 bases not matched to a gene. CDR1 and CDR2 from the germline V gene are LGHNT and FRNRAP. This CDR3 is 15 amino acids long. The DNA of the CDR3 is TGTGCTAGTGCCCCGACTAGCGGGGCCTACAATGAGCAGTTCTTC. This encodes CASAPTSGAYNEQFF.

The genes are TRBV20-1 and TRBJ2-3; no reliable D call. In germline, CDR1 is DFQATT, CDR2 SNEGSKA (reference sequence). The CDR3 consists of 14 residues. The V and J ends lost 7 bases and 1 base respectively, with 15 bases between them. The CDR3 DNA reads as TGCAGTGATCCGGTCCTCTCTCGCACAGATACGCAGTATTTT. Amino acid sequence: CSDPVLSRTDTQYF.

The rearrangement uses TRBV9 and TRBJ2-1; tentatively, D is TRBD1 (5 bases). The CDR3 runs to 16 residues. The V end lost 3 bases, the J end lost 7 bases, and 20 bases lay between the germline ends. Germline CDR1 is SGDLS and CDR2 is YYNGEE. The CDR3 DNA is TGTGCCAGCAGCGCCGTAGGACACATCAAGAGGAATGAGCAGTTCTTC. It translates to CASSAVGHIKRNEQFF.

The rearrangement uses TRBV3-1 and TRBJ2-7, with D possibly matching TRBD2 (5 bases). V dropped 2 bases and J dropped 6 bases, with 8 bases sitting between them. Germline CDR1 reads LGHDT; CDR2 reads YNNKEL (reference sequence). The CDR3 contains 12 residues. The CDR3 protein is CASSQSGVEQYF. The CDR3 nucleotides read TGTGCCAGCAGCCAATCCGGGGTCGAGCAGTACTTC.

This clonotype was found a few times. The gene calls are TRBV10-3 and TRBJ2-2; 7 bases are shared with TRBD1. Germline V gene sequence: CDR1 ENHRY, CDR2 SYGVKD. CDR3 length: 17 amino acids. Germline trimming cut 3 bases from V and 3 bases from J; bases unmatched to any gene: 10. This CDR3 reads CAISERGRGPDTGELFF. For the CDR3, the DNA is TGTGCCATCAGTGAAAGGGGTAGGGGGCCCGACACCGGGGAGCTGTTTTTT.

In this sample, this clonotype turned up a few times. The chain is built from TRBV4-1 and TRBJ2-7, with D possibly TRBD1 on 5 matching bases. Trimming cost V 3 bases and J 2 bases, with 11 bases left between them. Germline CDR1 MGHRA, CDR2 YSYEKL. The CDR3 sequence is 14 residues long. CDR3 protein: CASSHEAQAYEQYF. Written as DNA, the CDR3 is TGCGCCAGCAGCCATGAAGCACAGGCCTACGAGCAGTACTTC.

The chain recombines TRBV30 with TRBJ2-3, with D tentatively TRBD2 (5 bases). This CDR3 is 15 amino acids long. Germline CDR1 and CDR2: GTSNPN and SVGIG (reference sequence). V was pared by 0 bases and J by 0 bases, with 10 bases between. CDR3 sequence reads: CAWSVTGISTDTQYF. Here the CDR3 DNA reads TGTGCCTGGAGTGTAACCGGGATTAGCACAGATACGCAGTATTTT.

This clonotype was observed at least ten times. This chain links TRBV20-1 with TRBJ2-1, with 10 bases that match TRBD1. The ends lost 3 bases at V and 8 bases at J; junction bases unmatched: 1. The CDR3 sequence is 12 residues long. Germline CDR1 DFQATT, CDR2 SNEGSKA (reference sequence). The CDR3 nucleotides read TGCAGTGCTAGGGGACAGGGGTATGAGCAGTTCTTC. Amino acid sequence: CSARGQGYEQFF.